Given below is one T cell receptor beta chain in context. This specimen comes from a study of T cells in Graves' hyperthyroidism and ophthalmopathy. From germline, CDR1 is SQVTM and CDR2 ANQGSEA. The trim removed 5 bases at V and 2 bases at J, leaving 6 bases unmatched. This CDR3 is built from 15 residues. RNA transcripts yielded amplified TCR beta CDR3 regions. In the first-round RT-PCR of the TCR CDR3, the HTBI primer set was used. Each CDR3 protein gets one entry after TCRdb re-called the multiplex PCR reads with MiXCR. The sample shows 700,000 to 950,000 distinct CDR3 sequences, around 40% of them seen only once.

This TCR was sampled from a middle-aged woman with Graves' hyperthyroidism. Sequencing input: blood. This rearrangement joins TRBV29-1 to TRBJ2-6, with 7 nucleotides matching TRBD1. The CDR3 here is CSVLTTGPGANVLTF. In DNA form, the CDR3 reads TGCAGCGTTCTTACGACAGGGCCTGGGGCCAACGTCCTGACTTTC.